This TCR beta chain was captured by sequencing in a study of response to subunit inactivated influenza vaccine (dated by TCRdb to about 2018). Describing the broader study: To follow how T cells responded to a trivalent subunit inactivated influenza vaccine, the researchers relied on deep quantitative profiling of the T cell receptor repertoire.

V is pared back by 2 bases and J by 6 bases, with 11 bases lying between the germline termini. The CDR3 runs 13 residues from the cysteine to the phenylalanine. Left in the record is the CDR3 DNA by itself, 39 bases read in frame from the first base. CDR1 KGHSY and CDR2 FQNENV are derived from the germline V gene. The method behind the library was RT-PCR. The sequencer was an Illumina HiSeq 2500. TCRdb redid the processing of the public reads, applying fastp at Q25 and MiXCR, and retained in-frame beta chains. Rows matching on CDR3 protein sequence are summarized as one entry with the most common DNA and genes. Counted in this sample were more than 450,000 distinct CDR3 sequences; around 10% of them appeared once. About 11% of the sample comes from the top ten. Results and caveats for the whole study, not just this receptor: The authors suggested that each seasonal influenza vaccination may recruit only a limited number of new T cells.

The count of this clonotype is one. It has no known antigen specificity. Base qualities are not at hand, and no much larger clone is one base apart. Resting on one read, the evidence is weak. This sample was also put to use in a study of T cells expressing NK-cell markers. As described in the second report: The TCR beta cDNA libraries were made using 5'RACE template switching, a step that added both a universal primer site and unique molecular identifiers. Three sorted T-cell subsets (CD3+CD56+NKG2C+, CD3+CD56+NKG2C- and CD3+CD56-NKG2C+) from seven to nine donors had their TCR beta-chain repertoires profiled. Seven of the eight sequenced donors were HCMV-seropositive and one was HCMV-seronegative. In several experiments an anti-gammadeltaTCR antibody was added to restrict sorting to alphabetaTCR-expressing T cells. In six donors, the dominant CD3+CD56+NKG2C+ clonotypes were among the top 10 CD8+ clonotypes and accounted for roughly 1.0-7.5% of CD8+ T cells. Those dominant clonotypes were again the most abundant among CD3+CD56-NKG2C+ cells in several donors, at roughly 28.3-65%. It remained unclear whether the expanded NKG2C-expressing T cell clones were specific for HCMV antigens. The study sequenced eight donors, all healthy volunteers chosen at random: three men and five women. A commercial ELISA kit detecting HCMV-specific IgG in serum was used to determine HCMV serostatus. Ficoll density gradient centrifugation was used to isolate peripheral blood mononuclear cells from blood. For several donors, bulk peripheral blood T-cell repertoires were also sequenced from unsorted PBMC. Priming for cDNA synthesis came from the TCR beta constant segment, and two successive PCR amplification steps followed. The libraries were sequenced on Illumina HiSeq 2000/2500, MiSeq or NextSeq, producing 2 x 150 bp reads. MIGEC was used to demultiplex reads and group reads by UMI, and MiTCR was used to assemble and quantify clonotypes. To remove erroneous sequences, TCR cDNA sequences were retained only when supported by two or more reads. The tcR package was used for downstream repertoire analysis, and clonotypes were matched between fractions using CDR3 nucleotide sequence together with V segment. Antigen specificity was annotated against VDJdb with VDJmatch, allowing one amino acid substitution in CDR3.

Rearrangement joined TRBV16 to TRBJ2-7, with no D gene named confidently. The receptor was isolated from a man in his forties or fifties who received an inactivated influenza vaccine. Donor details come from another sample of the same person, matched by shared clones. The sample here was PBMCs from blood, taken on the day of vaccination. In nucleotides, the sequence is TGTGCCAGCAGCCAAGATTTGGCTTCCGAGCAGTACTTC. Its product reads: CASSQDLASEQYF. The reference TRBV16 and TRBJ2-7 proteins fill in what lies around the CDR3, so the full variable domain reads GEEVAQTPKHLVRGEGQKAKLYCAPIKGHSYVFWYQQVLKNEFKFLISFQNENVFDETGMPKERFSAKCLPNSPCSLEIQATKLEDSAVYFCASSQDLASEQYFGPGTRLTVT.